This T cell receptor beta chain comes out of a study of T cell responses to AZD1222 COVID-19 vaccine. Study observations and caveats: CD4 TCRs associated with vaccination spanned spike, dominating at 160-218 and 743-854.

V gave up 1 base and J gave up 0 bases; unmatched junction bases: 0. This CDR3 contains 16 residues. Germline V lookup: CDR1 SGHVS, CDR2 FQNEAQ. Sequenced by immunoSEQ multiplex PCR; TCRdb stores in-frame clones only, minus some. The repertoire consists of roughly 100,000 clones, with 86% occurring once and the leading ten covering approximately 5.1%. Points on this clone: Its matching antigen is unknown.

The source of this sequence is an adult in good health. The V gene is TRBV7-8, the J gene TRBJ2-3; 11 bases fit TRBD2. Sequencing was performed on peripheral blood, taken on day 0 of AZD1222 vaccination. The chain's CDR3 is CASSLGTSGSTDTQYF. The CDR3 nucleotides read TGTGCCAGCAGCTTAGGGACTAGCGGGAGCACAGATACGCAGTATTTT.